A single sample gave rise to the 23 T cell receptor beta chains below, sequenced in a study of technical replicates of blood from a handful of donors. Profiling relied on immunoSEQ multiplex PCR, and the TCRdb table lists in-frame clones only, not all of them. Of roughly 74,000 clones in the sample, roughly 90% are singletons; the top ten hold 0.39%. Sequencing was performed on T cells isolated from PBMCs. The receptor set was obtained from a human donor in good health.

The chain is built from TRBV6-5 and TRBJ1-6; D might be TRBD1 (5 bases). This CDR3 is built from 15 residues. Germline CDR1 and CDR2: MNHEY and SVGAGI. Trimming took 0 bases from V and 5 from J, leaving 8 bases between them. CDR3 nucleotides: TGTGCCAGCAGTTACTCTCCAGGGAATAATTCACCCCTCCACTTT. Protein sequence: CASSYSPGNNSPLHF.

This clone was seen a single time. V usage is TRBV7-9 and J usage is TRBJ2-7, with 11 bases identical to TRBD1. Per the germline V gene, CDR1 is SEHNR and CDR2 is FQNEAQ (reference sequence). This CDR3 is built from 17 residues. Trimming at V came to 5 bases and at J to 5 bases, leaving 14 bases not matched to a gene. The CDR3 bases are TGTGCCAGCAGCCCCTCGCTACCGGGACAGGGGGGGGACGAGCAGTACTTC. It encodes CASSPSLPGQGGDEQYF.

The chain has TRBV11-2 and TRBJ2-3; 10 bases fit TRBD2. The CDR3 covers 16 residues. Germline values: CDR1 SGHAT, CDR2 FQNNGV. J was trimmed by 2 bases and V by 5 bases; bases with no gene match: 7. The CDR3 sequence is CASSIVGLAVTDTQYF. The CDR3 nucleotides are TGTGCCAGCAGCATAGTCGGACTAGCGGTCACAGATACGCAGTATTTT. The whole variable domain, filled in from reference TRBV11-2 and TRBJ2-3, reads EAGVAQSPRYKIIEKRQSVAFWCNPISGHATLYWYQQILGQGPKLLIQFQNNGVVDDSQLPKDRFSAERLKGVDSTLKIQPAKLEDSAVYLCASSIVGLAVTDTQYFGPGTRLTVL.

The J gene is TRBJ1-2, the V gene TRBV25-1; D not resolved. Germline loops: CDR1 MGHDK, CDR2 SYGVNS. The CDR3 runs 16 residues. V was cut by 2 bases and J by 4 bases, with 17 bases left in between. CDR3 in amino acids: CASSEPGPQRSYGYTF. In DNA, the CDR3 is TGTGCCAGCAGTGAACCTGGTCCACAACGCTCCTATGGCTACACCTTC.

The genes are TRBV9 and TRBJ1-4, with 7 bases identical to TRBD1. CDR3 size: 15 residues. The germline gives CDR1 SGDLS, CDR2 YYNGEE. Trimming at V came to 3 bases and at J to 3 bases, leaving 5 bases not matched to a gene. In DNA form, the CDR3 reads TGTGCCAGCAGCGGAACAGGGGCCCCTAATGAAAAACTGTTTTTT. It specifies CASSGTGAPNEKLFF.

The CDR3 nucleotides read TGTGCCAGCAGCTTAGCGGGAGAGACAGATACGCAGTATTTT. Amino acids: CASSLAGETDTQYF. This chain connects TRBV13 to TRBJ2-3; maybe TRBD2 (6 bases). Trimming left V 1 base short and J 3 bases short, with 8 bases between. Germline CDR1 is PRHDT and CDR2 is FYEKMQ (reference sequence). The CDR3 consists of 14 residues.

The gene calls are TRBV30 and TRBJ2-1; 13 nucleotides line up with TRBD2. The junction had 2 bases not matched to a gene; V was cut back by 2 bases and J by 10 bases. This CDR3 is 13 amino acids long. CDR1 is GTSNPN and CDR2 is SVGIG in the germline V gene (reference sequence). CDR3 sequence: CAWSMGLAGEQFF. The DNA of the CDR3 is TGTGCCTGGAGTATGGGACTAGCGGGAGAGCAGTTCTTC.

The chain recombines TRBV18 with TRBJ2-7; 13 nucleotides line up with TRBD2. The germline gives CDR1 KGHSH, CDR2 LQKENI. The CDR3 loop spans 18 amino acids. The V and J ends lost 6 bases and 3 bases, in that order; junction bases with no gene match: 14. CDR3 sequence: CASSPRTSGSHGVYEQYF. The CDR3 DNA follows: TGTGCCAGCTCGCCCCGGACTAGCGGGAGCCACGGGGTCTACGAGCAGTACTTC.

The chain links TRBV7-9 to TRBJ1-3; 9 bases are shared with TRBD1. The CDR3 has 15 amino acids. The trim removed 4 bases at V and 2 bases at J, leaving 3 bases unmatched. Germline lookup yields CDR1 SEHNR and CDR2 FQNEAQ (reference sequence). CDR3 sequence: CASSYGTGTGNTIYF. DNA for the CDR3: TGTGCCAGCAGCTATGGGACAGGGACTGGAAACACCATATATTTT.

V gene TRBV27 combines with J gene TRBJ1-2; maybe TRBD1 (6 bases). Germline-derived CDR1 and CDR2 are MNHEY and SMNVEV (reference sequence). Trimming took 2 bases from V and 1 from J, leaving 8 bases between them. CDR3 size: 14 residues. CDR3: CASSLKGGNYGYTF. CDR3 bases: TGTGCCAGCAGTTTAAAAGGGGGTAACTATGGCTACACCTTC.

This clone was seen a single time. CDR3 DNA sequence: TGTGCCAGCAGTGAAGCGCACGCTAGCCAGCCCCAGCATTTT. This translates into CASSEAHASQPQHF. This chain uses TRBV6-1 with TRBJ1-5, with D unresolved. The ends were cut back, 0 bases at V and 7 bases at J, with 10 bases in the middle. The V gene's germline CDR1 is MNHNS and CDR2 SASEGT. The CDR3 has 14 amino acids.

This chain links TRBV5-1 with TRBJ2-2, with 7 bases that match TRBD2. With V trimmed by 0 bases and J by 7 bases, 3 bases remained unmatched. This CDR3 is 14 amino acids long. Germline V CDR1 and CDR2: SGHRS, YFSETQ. CDR3 sequence: CASSLVAGDGELFF. CDR3 nucleotide sequence: TGCGCCAGCAGCTTGGTGGCGGGAGACGGGGAGCTGTTTTTT.

The V gene is TRBV5-8, the J gene TRBJ2-7, with D possibly being TRBD1 (5 bases). Per the germline V gene, CDR1 is SGHTS and CDR2 is YDEGEE. V lost 0 bases, J lost 3 bases, and 16 bases lay in between. CDR3 size: 16 residues. CDR3 DNA sequence: TGTGCCAGCAGCTTGGGATTTCGCCAGGACATCTACGAGCAGTACTTC. Translated, it gives CASSLGFRQDIYEQYF.

The rearrangement uses TRBV5-1 and TRBJ2-1; the match to TRBD1 covers 7 bases. CDR1 SGHRS and CDR2 YFSETQ come from the germline V gene. The CDR3 length is 15 residues. The V and J ends lost 0 bases and 5 bases, in that order; junction bases with no gene match: 5. CDR3 nucleotides: TGCGCCAGCAGCTTGGGAGGGGGCAGGGACAATGAGCAGTTCTTC. This translates into CASSLGGGRDNEQFF.

The gene calls are TRBV27 and TRBJ1-5; D might be TRBD1 (5 bases). V was trimmed by 5 bases and J by 4 bases, leaving 15 bases between them. The CDR3 is 15 amino acids. The germline V gene has CDR1 MNHEY and CDR2 SMNVEV (reference sequence). Here the CDR3 reads CASSPLADRNQPQHF. CDR3 coding DNA: TGTGCCAGCAGTCCCCTCGCAGACAGAAATCAGCCCCAGCATTTT.

V and J are TRBV7-9 and TRBJ1-2, with 7 bases that match TRBD1. The CDR3 consists of 15 residues. Germline V gives CDR1 SEHNR, CDR2 FQNEAQ (reference sequence). With V trimmed by 2 bases and J by 4 bases, 7 bases remained unmatched. Written as DNA, the CDR3 is TGTGCCAGCAGCTTACAGGGGGGCGTTAGCTATGGCTACACCTTC. It is translated as CASSLQGGVSYGYTF.

V gene TRBV27 combines with J gene TRBJ2-7; 11 bases are shared with TRBD2. V was pared by 9 bases and J by 2 bases, with 3 bases of the junction left unmatched. The CDR3 has 13 residues. Germline V gene lookup returns CDR1 MNHEY and CDR2 SMNVEV (reference sequence). This chain's CDR3 is CASGLAGAYEQYF. CDR3 DNA: TGTGCCAGTGGACTAGCGGGCGCCTACGAGCAGTACTTC.

The chain carries TRBV19 and TRBJ2-7; a weak D match, TRBD1 (6 bases). The V end was cut by 5 bases, the J end by 5 bases, with 13 bases between. This CDR3 is built from 13 residues. Germline V gene data show CDR1 as LNHDA and CDR2 as SQIVND (reference sequence). The CDR3 spells CASSEQGVHEQYF. CDR3 DNA sequence: TGTGCCAGTAGTGAACAGGGTGTCCACGAGCAGTACTTC.

The chain carries TRBV5-4 and TRBJ2-7, with 10 bases fitting TRBD2. Germline values: CDR1 SGHNT, CDR2 YYREEE (reference sequence). The CDR3 length is 15 residues. Trimming cost V 0 bases and J 3 bases; bases outside gene matches: 3. The CDR3 reads CASSLGIAGGYEQYF. The CDR3 DNA follows: TGTGCCAGCAGCTTGGGTATAGCGGGAGGCTACGAGCAGTACTTC.

The J gene is TRBJ1-2, the V gene TRBV6-6; unclear D gene. CDR1 MNHNY and CDR2 SVGAGI come from the germline V gene (reference sequence). The CDR3 loop spans 12 amino acids. Trimming left V 5 bases short and J 8 bases short, with 12 bases between. CDR3: CASSPRLFGYTF. As DNA, the CDR3 is TGTGCCAGCAGTCCTAGACTGTTCGGCTACACCTTC.

The V call is TRBV11-3, the J call TRBJ2-1; 12 bases map to TRBD2. V gave up 7 bases and J gave up 8 bases; unmatched junction bases: 12. This CDR3 contains 16 residues. Germline lookup yields CDR1 SGHNT and CDR2 YENEEA. CDR3 nucleotides: TGTGCCAGCACCCCCGGAACTAGCGGGAGGTGGGATGAGCAGTTCTTC. Protein sequence: CASTPGTSGRWDEQFF.

The chain has TRBV19 and TRBJ1-5; unclear D gene. The germline V and J ends were trimmed by 3 bases and 7 bases, with 10 bases remaining between them. The germline CDR1 and CDR2 sequences are LNHDA and SQIVND (reference sequence). This CDR3 has 13 residues. The CDR3 loop reads CASSIRGPQPQHF. CDR3 sequence (DNA): TGTGCCAGTAGTATTCGGGGTCCCCAGCCCCAGCATTTT.

The CDR3 loop reads CASSQVEAAYEQYF. The CDR3 bases are TGCGCCAGCAGCCAAGTTGAAGCGGCCTACGAGCAGTACTTC. This rearrangement joins TRBV4-1 to TRBJ2-7; a weak D match, TRBD2 (5 bases). Germline-derived CDR1 and CDR2 are MGHRA and YSYEKL. CDR3 length equals 14 residues. V was pared by 1 base and J by 2 bases, with 9 bases between.